This TCR beta chain was recovered during a study of CD8 T cells in Susac syndrome. Overall study findings and caveats: Susac syndrome CD4+ T cell repertoires showed no clonal expansion.

An amount of RNA that ranged from 0.5 to 1 ug was reverse transcribed with random hexamers. MiXCR was run by TCRdb on the immunoSEQ multiplex PCR reads, yielding one entry per CDR3 protein. Altogether over 150,000 distinct CDR3 sequences are present, about 96% being singletons, with the ten largest covering around 0.12%. Of note for this clonotype: The antigen is unknown.

V trimming: 6 bases; J trimming: 5 bases; junction bases outside the gene matches: 5. The CDR3 is made up of 13 amino acids. Looked up from germline, CDR1 is MDHEN and CDR2 is SYDVKM. TCR beta from blood CD8+ and CD4+ T cells was sequenced. The CD8+ and CD4+ T cells were isolated magnetically using a negative isolation approach, whereas the TEMRA cells were enriched by FACS. The receptor's source is a human donor with Susac syndrome. V gene TRBV28 combines with J gene TRBJ2-5; TRBD2 agrees at 8 bases. Material for sequencing was CD4+ T cells from PBMCs. The CDR3 protein is CASRAGGVETQYF. The CDR3 nucleotides are TGTGCCAGCAGGGCGGGAGGCGTGGAGACCCAGTACTTC.